These T cell receptor beta chains were read from a single sample in a study of human T cells and chemical hapten exposure. TCRdb recomputed calls from the RACE reads with MiXCR, one row per CDR3 protein. The data contain about 380,000 distinct CDR3 sequences, around 5.5% of them seen just once; the ten biggest clones take up 2.6%. Sequenced material: whole blood, taken in connection with sensitization to the hapten diphenylcyclopropenone (DPC). Source of these receptors: a woman in her forties or fifties with alopecia areata. Some clones in this sample may be carry-over from other donors' samples. CDR3s include the opening cysteine and the closing phenylalanine or tryptophan. Fields, in order: V gene, clone size, D gene, J gene, CDR3 DNA, CDR3 protein. D genes are given only for firm matches. Part of the rows lack a size; the others show once, few, many or a class for expanded clones.

>TRBV29-1|few|-|TRBJ1-2
TGCAGCGTTGGAGGGGGGGTCTATGGCTACACCTTC
CSVGGGVYGYTF
>TRBV12-3/TRBV12-4|-|-|TRBJ2-7
TGTGCCAGCAGTTTAGTGTACGAGAAGTACTTC
CASSLVYEKYF
>TRBV7-2|many|-|TRBJ2-3
TGTGCCAGCAGCTTATGGGGGGTCACAGATACGCAGTATTTT
CASSLWGVTDTQYF
>TRBV5-1|-|-|TRBJ1-1
TGCGCCAGCAGCTTGAGGGTTGCGGGGGTCTCTGAGGCAGCTTTCTTT
CASSLRVAGVSEAAFF
>TRBV20-1|many|-|TRBJ2-7
TGCAGTGCTATAACGGGACTGACTTACGAGCAGTACTTC
CSAITGLTYEQYF
>TRBV7-2|-|-|TRBJ1-3
TGTGCCAGCAGCCCCACCGAGGGCCTCTTCTCTGGAAACACCATATATTTT
CASSPTEGLFSGNTIYF
>TRBV12-3/TRBV12-4|many|TRBD1|TRBJ2-7
TGTGCCAGCGAACAACAGGGGTCCTACTACGAGCAGTACTTC
CASEQQGSYYEQYF
>TRBV11-2|-|TRBD2|TRBJ2-1
TGTGCCAGCAGCTTACAAGCGGGGGGTAAGAGTGAGCAGTTCTTC
CASSLQAGGKSEQFF
>TRBV7-2|many|TRBD2|TRBJ2-5
TGTGCCAGCAGCCCCGCCCGGGCTAGCGGGGGGGCACGGTACTTC
CASSPARASGGARYF
>TRBV4-3|many|-|TRBJ2-3
TGCGCCAGCAGCCAATCCAGCGCAGATACGCAGTATTTT
CASSQSSADTQYF
>TRBV3-1|few|-|TRBJ2-2
TGTGCCAGCAGCCAAAGGCAGGCGGCCGGGGAGCTGTTTTTT
CASSQRQAAGELFF
>TRBV12-3/TRBV12-4|many|TRBD2|TRBJ2-3
TGTGCCAGCACCCGATTGACTAGCGGGGTCGCAGATACGCAGTATTTT
CASTRLTSGVADTQYF
>TRBV29-1|-|-|TRBJ1-3
TGCAGCGTTGAAACAGGCTTTTTCTCTGGAAACACCATATATTTT
CSVETGFFSGNTIYF
>TRBV7-9|many|-|TRBJ2-1
TGTGCCAGCAGCTTAGTCGGAATCTACAATGAGCAGTTCTTC
CASSLVGIYNEQFF
>TRBV10-3|-|TRBD2|TRBJ2-1
TGTGCCATCAGTGCCCCGGGACTAGGCCACAATGAGCAGTTCTTC
CAISAPGLGHNEQFF
>TRBV29-1|few|-|TRBJ1-2
TGCAGCGCCGAACTGGGAGATGGCTACACCTTC
CSAELGDGYTF
>TRBV5-1|many|-|TRBJ2-7
TGCGCCAGCAGCCCCGGTGAAGGGCTCTCCTACGAGCAGTACTTC
CASSPGEGLSYEQYF
>TRBV12-3/TRBV12-4|many|TRBD1|TRBJ2-3
TGTGCCAGCAGTCGTCCCGGACAGGGGAACACAGATACGCAGTATTTT
CASSRPGQGNTDTQYF
>TRBV7-2|many|-|TRBJ1-3
TGTGCCAGCAGCCCGGGACCCGGCTCTGGAAACACCATATATTTT
CASSPGPGSGNTIYF
>TRBV27|many|-|TRBJ2-1
TGTGCCAGCAGTTTAGGACGGAGGGGCTACAATGAGCAGTTCTTC
CASSLGRRGYNEQFF
>TRBV24-1|many|-|TRBJ1-5
TGTGCCACCAGTGTGACAGGAGTAAATCAGCCCCAGCATTTT
CATSVTGVNQPQHF
>TRBV29-1|-|-|TRBJ1-5
TGCAGCGTTTCCACTGGGAGCAATCAGCCCCAGCATTTT
CSVSTGSNQPQHF
>TRBV27|few|-|TRBJ2-5
TGTGCCAGCAGTTATCAGTACTTC
CASSYQYF
>TRBV12-3/TRBV12-4|few|-|TRBJ2-2
TGTGCCAGCAGCCCCGTGGGGGAGCTGTTTTTT
CASSPVGELFF
>TRBV3-1|few|-|TRBJ2-5
TGTGCCAGCAGCCAAGAGGCAGGTCGGCCCCAAGAGACCCAGTACTTC
CASSQEAGRPQETQYF
>TRBV7-2|few|TRBD2|TRBJ2-1
TGTGCCAGCAGCTTAGGGGTCCAGGGAGGGCATGAGCAGTTCTTC
CASSLGVQGGHEQFF
>TRBV20-1|many|-|TRBJ2-5
TGCAGTGCTAGGGGCCACCCCTTGGGGTACCAAGAGACCCAGTACTTC
CSARGHPLGYQETQYF
>TRBV4-2|few|-|TRBJ2-3
TGTGCCAGCAGCCAAAGGGGGGGCGGGAGTGGCACAGATACGCAGTATTTT
CASSQRGGGSGTDTQYF
>TRBV6-2/TRBV6-3|-|TRBD1|TRBJ1-1
TGTGCCAGCAGTTACGTCGGGACAGGGGGCCTCACTGAAGCTTTCTTT
CASSYVGTGGLTEAFF
>TRBV20-1|many|-|TRBJ2-5
TGCAGTGCTAGAGATTTCACTAAGGACTTC
CSARDFTKDF
>TRBV7-9|many|-|TRBJ1-2
TGTGCCAGCAGCCTAACAGGGAATTTATCTCCCAACTATGGCTACACCTTC
CASSLTGNLSPNYGYTF
>TRBV27|many|-|TRBJ1-1
TGTGCCAGCAGTTTATTCTCCAGGGATATGACCACTGAAGCTTTCTTT
CASSLFSRDMTTEAFF
>TRBV20-1|-|TRBD1|TRBJ1-3
TGCAGTGCTGAAGACAGGGGGCCGGACACCATATATTTT
CSAEDRGPDTIYF
>TRBV20-1|-|TRBD1|TRBJ2-7
TGCAGTGCCAACTCTCCGGGACAGGGTTCGAGGGAGCAGTACTTC
CSANSPGQGSREQYF
>TRBV12-3/TRBV12-4|-|-|TRBJ1-6
TGTGCCAGCATCCTAGAGGGAGGGGCCATTGGTCTCCTCCACTTT
CASILEGGAIGLLHF
>TRBV20-1|-|TRBD2|TRBJ2-7
TGCAGTGCTATCCGACCGGGAGGGGTCGAGCAGTACTTC
CSAIRPGGVEQYF
>TRBV9|-|TRBD2|TRBJ2-5
TGTGCCAGCAGCGTTAGCTCGGGACTAGGAGAGACCCAGTACTTC
CASSVSSGLGETQYF
>TRBV7-7|few|-|TRBJ2-5
TGTGCCAGCAGCTTAGGAGGAGGGGTCCAAGAGACCCAGTACTTC
CASSLGGGVQETQYF
>TRBV4-1|many|-|TRBJ2-2
TGCGCCAGCAGCGTAGGGACGAACACCGGGGAGCTGTTTTTT
CASSVGTNTGELFF
>TRBV12-3/TRBV12-4|many|-|TRBJ1-4
TGTGCCAGCAGTTTATTCGTGGGGGCAGGGGACGAAAAACTGTTTTTT
CASSLFVGAGDEKLFF
>TRBV7-2|many|TRBD2|TRBJ2-1
TGTGCCAGCAGCTTAGCGGCTAGCGGGAGAAATGAGCAGTTCTTC
CASSLAASGRNEQFF
>TRBV6-2/TRBV6-3|-|-|TRBJ2-3
TGTGCCAGCAGTTACTTGGGGAGCACAGATACGCAGTATTTT
CASSYLGSTDTQYF
>TRBV9|many|-|TRBJ2-1
TGTGCCAGCAACCAGGACATAGAGGGAATCTACAATGAGCAGTTCTTC
CASNQDIEGIYNEQFF
>TRBV7-4|-|-|TRBJ2-3
TGTGCCCTAGGAGTCCTGACTAGCACAGATACGCAGTATTTT
CALGVLTSTDTQYF
>TRBV30|few|TRBD1|TRBJ2-3
TGTGCCGTGGGGACAGGTCTACACACAGATACGCAGTATTTT
CAVGTGLHTDTQYF
>TRBV12-3/TRBV12-4|-|-|TRBJ1-5
TGTGCCAGCAGTCTACAGGGTAGGAGTCAGCCCCAGCATTTT
CASSLQGRSQPQHF
>TRBV5-4|-|-|TRBJ1-2
TGTGCCAGCAGCTTTGAGGGCAACGCTAACTATGGCTACACCTTC
CASSFEGNANYGYTF
>TRBV2|few|-|TRBJ1-5
TGTGCCAGCAGTGAGAGAGTGGCCCGGGAGCCCCAGCATTTT
CASSERVAREPQHF
>TRBV4-3|-|TRBD1|TRBJ2-5
TGCGCCAGCAGCCAGGATGACAGGGTTGAGACCCAGTACTTC
CASSQDDRVETQYF
>TRBV7-2|few|-|TRBJ1-5
TGTGCCAGCACCCTCCATCGCAATCAGCCCCAGCATTTT
CASTLHRNQPQHF
>TRBV18|few|-|TRBJ1-5
TGTGCCAGCTCACCGGGGCCTGGGCAGCCCCAGCATTTT
CASSPGPGQPQHF
>TRBV7-9|many|TRBD2|TRBJ2-5
TGTGCCAGCAGCTCCTGGACTAGCGGGGACCAAGAGACCCAGTACTTC
CASSSWTSGDQETQYF
>TRBV10-3|many|-|TRBJ1-2
TGTGCCATCAGCCCGTACCCTCGAGACTATGGCTACACCTTC
CAISPYPRDYGYTF